A selection of T cell receptor beta chains follows, all from one sample in a study of blood T cell repertoires in COVID-19. The method was immunoSEQ multiplex PCR; TCRdb's version includes in-frame clones alone and lacks a portion of them. The sample has some 70,000 clones, roughly 91% seen once. Sequenced: peripheral blood. These receptors were taken from a man over 45 with active COVID-19. Both conserved end residues are part of each CDR3. The order of the fields is clone size, J gene, D gene, V gene, CDR3 protein, CDR3 DNA. The D gene is left open where the match is weak. Clone size is stated in some rows and not others, as once, few, many or a class when expanded.

>NA|TRBJ2-7|TRBD1|TRBV9
CASSPRTGYYEQYF
TGTGCCAGCAGCCCGCGGACAGGTTACTACGAGCAGTACTTC
>NA|TRBJ2-5|TRBD2|TRBV11-2
CASSRLAGRETQYF
TGTGCCAGCAGTCGACTAGCGGGACGAGAGACCCAGTACTTC
>NA|TRBJ2-1|TRBD2|TRBV5-5
CASSFRREGRNEQFF
TGTGCCAGCAGCTTTCGGCGGGAGGGCCGGAATGAGCAGTTCTTC
>few|TRBJ2-7|TRBD2|TRBV7-2
CASTDGLAIKAYF
TGTGCCAGCACCGACGGACTAGCGATTAAGGCGTACTTC
>NA|TRBJ2-3|TRBD2|TRBV9
CASSATSGTTTDTQYF
TGTGCCAGCAGCGCAACTAGCGGGACAACCACAGATACGCAGTATTTT
>NA|TRBJ2-1|NA|TRBV5-1
CASSLQGASPNEQFF
TGCGCCAGCAGCTTGCAGGGCGCGAGTCCAAATGAGCAGTTCTTC
>NA|TRBJ1-5|NA|TRBV19
CASSMAGGSAQPQHF
TGTGCCAGTAGTATGGCGGGGGGCAGTGCTCAGCCCCAGCATTTT
>NA|TRBJ2-1|NA|TRBV24-1
CATSDSRGARDEQFF
TGTGCCACCAGTGATTCTCGGGGGGCCAGGGATGAGCAGTTCTTC
>NA|TRBJ1-3|NA|TRBV14
CASSHPSAGAGNTIYF
TGTGCCAGCAGCCACCCCTCGGCGGGTGCTGGAAACACCATATATTTT
>NA|TRBJ2-7|TRBD1|TRBV3-1/TRBV3-2
CASSQDGGQGGEQYF
TGTGCCAGCAGCCAAGACGGAGGACAGGGCGGCGAGCAGTACTTC
>NA|TRBJ2-3|TRBD2|TRBV6-5
CASSSGDRRTDTQYF
TGTGCCAGCAGTAGCGGGGACCGACGCACAGATACGCAGTATTTT
>NA|TRBJ2-6|NA|TRBV9
CASSVAGSGANVLTF
TGTGCCAGCAGCGTAGCAGGCTCTGGGGCCAACGTCCTGACTTTC
>NA|TRBJ2-5|NA|TRBV29-1
CSVQGVQETQYF
TGCAGCGTACAAGGGGTCCAAGAGACCCAGTACTTC
>few|TRBJ1-2|NA|TRBV29-1
CSAEDRESYGYTF
TGCAGCGCCGAGGACAGAGAGAGCTATGGCTACACCTTC
>few|TRBJ1-5|TRBD1|TRBV7-8
CASSLVGQGGQPQHF
TGTGCCAGCAGCTTAGTCGGACAGGGAGGCCAGCCCCAGCATTTT
>NA|TRBJ1-3|NA|TRBV15
CATSRDGRVNTIYF
TGTGCCACCAGCAGAGATGGCAGGGTAAACACCATATATTTT
>NA|TRBJ1-6|NA|TRBV5-1
CASSLEGRDRSPLHF
TGCGCCAGCAGCTTGGAGGGCAGGGATAGGTCACCCCTCCACTTT
>once|TRBJ2-7|TRBD2|TRBV5-1
CASSLEPSGPYEQYF
TGCGCCAGCAGCTTGGAGCCTAGCGGACCCTACGAGCAGTACTTC
>NA|TRBJ1-5|TRBD1|TRBV5-8
CASSLGRGSYSNQPQHF
TGTGCCAGCAGCTTGGGCAGGGGGTCATATAGCAATCAGCCCCAGCATTTT
>once|TRBJ1-5|TRBD1|TRBV19
CASSIPDRHNQPQHF
TGTGCCAGTAGTATCCCGGACAGGCACAATCAGCCCCAGCATTTT
>NA|TRBJ2-5|TRBD1|TRBV11-3
CASSLGQGMKTQYF
TGTGCCAGCAGCTTAGGACAGGGGATGAAGACCCAGTACTTC
>NA|TRBJ1-2|NA|TRBV5-6
CASSRRDHSGYTF
TGTGCCAGCAGCCGCCGGGATCACTCGGGCTACACCTTC
>NA|TRBJ2-4|NA|TRBV28
CASSEGWPQNIQYF
TGTGCCAGCTCCGAGGGCTGGCCCCAAAACATTCAGTACTTC
>once|TRBJ1-1|TRBD1|TRBV5-1
CASGRTGLNTEAFF
TGCGCCAGCGGCCGGACAGGGCTGAACACTGAAGCTTTCTTT
>NA|TRBJ2-2|TRBD2|TRBV9
CASSVGRGLLANTGELFF
TGTGCCAGCAGCGTAGGGAGGGGACTACTCGCGAACACCGGGGAGCTGTTTTTT
>NA|TRBJ2-7|NA|TRBV7-2
CASSLLAIELYF
TGTGCCAGCAGCCTCTTAGCGATAGAACTGTACTTC
>NA|TRBJ1-2|NA|TRBV28
CASALWASYGYTF
TGTGCCAGCGCCTTATGGGCGAGCTATGGCTACACCTTC
>NA|TRBJ1-4|NA|TRBV7-2
CASSPRWGGGEKLFF
TGTGCCAGCAGCCCTAGATGGGGGGGTGGTGAAAAACTGTTTTTT
>NA|TRBJ1-1|NA|TRBV14
CASSQVQTANTEAFF
TGTGCCAGCAGCCAAGTTCAGACAGCGAACACTGAAGCTTTCTTT
>NA|TRBJ1-5|NA|TRBV28
CASSTRVRDQPQHF
TGTGCCAGCAGTACCAGGGTAAGAGATCAGCCCCAGCATTTT
>NA|TRBJ2-1|TRBD2|TRBV29-1
CSVQRRTGTSVYNEQFF
TGCAGCGTTCAAAGGAGGACCGGGACTAGCGTGTACAATGAGCAGTTCTTC
>NA|TRBJ1-4|NA|TRBV6-1
CASSGAGATNEKLFF
TGTGCCAGCAGTGGAGCAGGGGCAACTAATGAAAAACTGTTTTTT
>few|TRBJ1-2|NA|TRBV20-1
CSASRGFGYTF
TGCAGTGCTAGTCGAGGGTTTGGCTACACCTTC
>NA|TRBJ2-3|TRBD1|TRBV15
CATSRGLPGTGDKSTDTQYF
TGTGCCACCAGCAGGGGGTTACCCGGGACAGGAGACAAAAGCACAGATACGCAGTATTTT
>NA|TRBJ1-1|NA|TRBV6-6
CASTPAGQKNTEAFF
TGTGCCAGCACCCCAGCGGGGCAGAAGAACACTGAAGCTTTCTTT
>once|TRBJ2-1|NA|TRBV9
CASSVAGGLYNEQFF
TGTGCCAGCAGCGTAGCGGGGGGCCTCTACAATGAGCAGTTCTTC
>NA|TRBJ2-5|NA|TRBV2
CASAGNSQETQYF
TGTGCCAGCGCTGGAAACAGTCAAGAGACCCAGTACTTC
>NA|TRBJ2-1|TRBD2|TRBV19
CASSFWTSGRSDEQFF
TGTGCCAGTAGTTTCTGGACTAGCGGGAGGAGCGATGAGCAGTTCTTC
>NA|TRBJ1-1|TRBD1|TRBV7-2
CASSPTGTANTEAFF
TGTGCCAGCAGCCCTACGGGGACAGCGAACACTGAAGCTTTCTTT
>NA|TRBJ1-4|NA|TRBV5-1
CASMLGHATNEKLFF
TGCGCCAGCATGCTGGGGCATGCAACTAATGAAAAACTGTTTTTT
>NA|TRBJ2-7|NA|TRBV7-9
CASSLGLQNEQYF
TGTGCCAGCAGCTTAGGTCTCCAGAATGAGCAGTACTTC
>NA|TRBJ2-5|NA|TRBV2
CASSDTGRETQYF
TGTGCCAGCAGTGATACAGGGAGAGAGACCCAGTACTTC
>NA|TRBJ2-3|NA|TRBV7-2
CASSLGQHTDTQYF
TGTGCCAGCAGCCTCGGACAGCACACAGATACGCAGTATTTT
>NA|TRBJ1-2|TRBD1|TRBV5-3
CARSWDRRNYGYTF
TGTGCCAGAAGCTGGGACAGACGGAACTATGGCTACACCTTC
>once|TRBJ2-3|NA|TRBV5-5
CASSLVAATDTQYF
TGTGCCAGCAGCTTGGTAGCGGCCACAGATACGCAGTATTTT
>few|TRBJ2-7|NA|TRBV30
CACGSLNYEQYF
TGTGCCTGTGGATCTCTTAACTACGAGCAGTACTTC
>NA|TRBJ1-6|NA|TRBV28
CASSFNRMVATNSPLHF
TGTGCCAGCAGCTTCAACAGGATGGTGGCTACGAATTCACCCCTCCACTTT
>NA|TRBJ2-2|TRBD1|TRBV11-2
CASSSGQGVGELFF
TGTGCCAGCAGCTCGGGACAGGGAGTCGGGGAGCTGTTTTTT
>NA|TRBJ2-3|TRBD2|TRBV7-9
CASTLGTTEPWGTDTQYF
TGTGCCAGCACTTTAGGGACTACTGAACCCTGGGGCACAGATACGCAGTATTTT